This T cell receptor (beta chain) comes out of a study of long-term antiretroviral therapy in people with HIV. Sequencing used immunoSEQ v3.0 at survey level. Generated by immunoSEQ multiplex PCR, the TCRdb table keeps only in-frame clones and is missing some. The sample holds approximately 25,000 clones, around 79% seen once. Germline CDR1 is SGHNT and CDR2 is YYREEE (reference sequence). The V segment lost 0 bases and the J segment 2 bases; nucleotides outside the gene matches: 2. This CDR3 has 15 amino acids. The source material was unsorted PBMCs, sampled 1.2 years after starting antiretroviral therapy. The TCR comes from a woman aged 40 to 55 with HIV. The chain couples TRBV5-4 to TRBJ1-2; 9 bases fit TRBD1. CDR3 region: CASSLGTGVNYGYTF. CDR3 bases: TGTGCCAGCAGCTTGGGGACAGGGGTGAACTATGGCTACACCTTC.